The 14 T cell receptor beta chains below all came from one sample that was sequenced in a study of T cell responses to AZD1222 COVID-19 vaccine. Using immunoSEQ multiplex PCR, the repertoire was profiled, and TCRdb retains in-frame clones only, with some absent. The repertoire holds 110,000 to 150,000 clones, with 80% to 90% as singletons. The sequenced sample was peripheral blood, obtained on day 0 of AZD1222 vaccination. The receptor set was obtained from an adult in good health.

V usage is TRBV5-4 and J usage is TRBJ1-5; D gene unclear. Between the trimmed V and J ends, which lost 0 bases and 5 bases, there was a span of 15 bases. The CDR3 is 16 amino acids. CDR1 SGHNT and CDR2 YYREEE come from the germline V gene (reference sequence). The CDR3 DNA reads TGTGCCAGCAGCTTGGAGTGCCCACCGTCCGATCAGCCCCAGCATTTT. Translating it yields CASSLECPPSDQPQHF.

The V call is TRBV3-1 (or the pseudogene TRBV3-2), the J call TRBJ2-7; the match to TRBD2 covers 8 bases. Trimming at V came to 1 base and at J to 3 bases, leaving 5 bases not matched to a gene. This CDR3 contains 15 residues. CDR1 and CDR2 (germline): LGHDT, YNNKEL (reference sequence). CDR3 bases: TGTGCCAGCAGCCAAGGACCGGGGGGGAACTACGAGCAGTACTTC. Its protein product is CASSQGPGGNYEQYF.

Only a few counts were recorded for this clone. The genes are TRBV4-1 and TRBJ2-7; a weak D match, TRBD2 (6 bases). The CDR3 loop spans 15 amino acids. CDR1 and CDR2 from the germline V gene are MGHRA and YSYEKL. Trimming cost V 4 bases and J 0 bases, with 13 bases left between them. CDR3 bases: TGCGCCAGCAGCCCGAAGGGAGGCGGCTCCTACGAGCAGTACTTC. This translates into CASSPKGGGSYEQYF.

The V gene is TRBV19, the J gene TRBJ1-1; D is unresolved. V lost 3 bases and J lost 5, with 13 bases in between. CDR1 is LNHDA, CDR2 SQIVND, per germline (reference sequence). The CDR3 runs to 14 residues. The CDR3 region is CASSMDGVGTEAFF. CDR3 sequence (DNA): TGTGCCAGTAGTATGGACGGGGTGGGAACTGAAGCTTTCTTT.

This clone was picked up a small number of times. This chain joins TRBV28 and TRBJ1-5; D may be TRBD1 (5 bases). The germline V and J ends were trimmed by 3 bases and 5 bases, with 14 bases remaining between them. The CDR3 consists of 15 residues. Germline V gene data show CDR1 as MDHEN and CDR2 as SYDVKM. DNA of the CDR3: TGTGCCAGCAGTTTTCTGAGACAGACTTATCAGCCCCAGCATTTT. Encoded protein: CASSFLRQTYQPQHF. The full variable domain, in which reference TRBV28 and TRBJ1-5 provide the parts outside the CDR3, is DVKVTQSSRYLVKRTGEKVFLECVQDMDHENMFWYRQDPGLGLRLIYFSYDVKMKEKGDIPEGYSVSREKKERFSLILESASTNQTSMYLCASSFLRQTYQPQHFGDGTRLSIL.

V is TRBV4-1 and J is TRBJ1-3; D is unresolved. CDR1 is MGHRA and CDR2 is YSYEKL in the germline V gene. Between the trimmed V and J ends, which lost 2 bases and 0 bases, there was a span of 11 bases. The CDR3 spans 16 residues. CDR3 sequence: CASSQNGPGSGNTIYF. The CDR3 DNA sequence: TGCGCCAGCAGCCAAAACGGCCCGGGCTCTGGAAACACCATATATTTT.

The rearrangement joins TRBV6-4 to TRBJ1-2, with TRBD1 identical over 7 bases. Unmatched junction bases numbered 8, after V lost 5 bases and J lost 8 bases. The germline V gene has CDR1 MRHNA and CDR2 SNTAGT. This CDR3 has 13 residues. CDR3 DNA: TGTGCCAGCAGTCAGGGGGAGACAGGCGGCTACACCTTC. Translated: CASSQGETGGYTF.

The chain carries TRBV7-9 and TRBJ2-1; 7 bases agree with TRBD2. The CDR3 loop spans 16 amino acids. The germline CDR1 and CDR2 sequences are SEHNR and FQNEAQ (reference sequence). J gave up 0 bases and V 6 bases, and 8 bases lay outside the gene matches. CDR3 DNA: TGTGCCAGCAGACCAGGTAGCGGGCCCTCCTACAATGAGCAGTTCTTC. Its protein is CASRPGSGPSYNEQFF.

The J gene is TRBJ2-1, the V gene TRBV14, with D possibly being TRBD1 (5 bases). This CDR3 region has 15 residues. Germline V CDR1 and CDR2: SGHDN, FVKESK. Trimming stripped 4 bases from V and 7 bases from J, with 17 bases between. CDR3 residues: CASSPTAANPNEQFF. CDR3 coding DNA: TGTGCCAGCAGCCCGACAGCCGCCAACCCTAATGAGCAGTTCTTC.

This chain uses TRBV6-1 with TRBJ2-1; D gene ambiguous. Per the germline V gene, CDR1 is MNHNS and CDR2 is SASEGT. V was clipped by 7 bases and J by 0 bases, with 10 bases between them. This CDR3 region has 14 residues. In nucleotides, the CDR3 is TGTGCCAGCAATATGGGCAGCTCCTACAATGAGCAGTTCTTC. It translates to CASNMGSSYNEQFF.

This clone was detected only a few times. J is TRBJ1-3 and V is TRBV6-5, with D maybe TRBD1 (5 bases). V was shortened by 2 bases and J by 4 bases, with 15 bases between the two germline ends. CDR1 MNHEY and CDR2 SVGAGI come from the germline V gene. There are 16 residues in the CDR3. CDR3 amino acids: CASSYAGVGLGNTIYF. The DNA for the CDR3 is TGTGCCAGCAGTTACGCGGGGGTGGGGCTCGGAAACACCATATATTTT.

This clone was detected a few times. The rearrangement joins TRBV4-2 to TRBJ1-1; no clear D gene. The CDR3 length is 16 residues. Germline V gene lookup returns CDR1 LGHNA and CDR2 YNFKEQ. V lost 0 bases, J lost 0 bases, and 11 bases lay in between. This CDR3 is CASSQDKHQLNTEAFF. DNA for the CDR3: TGTGCCAGCAGCCAAGATAAACACCAGCTGAACACTGAAGCTTTCTTT.

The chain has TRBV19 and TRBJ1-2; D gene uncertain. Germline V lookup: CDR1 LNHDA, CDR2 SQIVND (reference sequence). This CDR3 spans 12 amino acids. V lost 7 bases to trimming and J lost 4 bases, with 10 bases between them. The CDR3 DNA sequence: TGTGCCAGTATTTCGGGCCTCTATGGCTACACCTTC. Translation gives CASISGLYGYTF.

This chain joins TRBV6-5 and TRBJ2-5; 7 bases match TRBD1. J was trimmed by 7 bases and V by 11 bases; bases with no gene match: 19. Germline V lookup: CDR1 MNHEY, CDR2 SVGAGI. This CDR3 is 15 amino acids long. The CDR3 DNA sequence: TGTGCCTCCACCGGTGGGACAGAGGTTTTTTGGACCCAGTACTTC. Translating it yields CASTGGTEVFWTQYF.